The clone carrying this T cell receptor beta chain was counted a single time. No antigen is known for it. This sample stems from a study of cytomegalovirus exposure and HLA in healthy donors. Study at large: Of several hundred genotyped donors, 81% clustered with self-reported Caucasian donors.

Primers for the PCR totalled 60 Vbeta and 13 Jbeta. TCRdb's table, derived via immunoSEQ multiplex PCR, lists solely in-frame clones and lacks some. The sample holds 120,000 or so clones, about 80% seen once. Study results and limitations: In a later analysis, most CMV-associated TCR beta chains appeared HLA-restricted.

The V gene's germline CDR1 is SQVTM and CDR2 ANQGSEA. This CDR3 has 17 amino acids. Trimming took 5 bases from V and 2 from J, leaving 22 bases between them. The sequencing sample was made of PBMCs. The gene calls are TRBV29-1 and TRBJ1-3, with D maybe TRBD1 (5 bases). The source of this sequence is a young man in good health and CMV-seropositive. This CDR3 reads CSVRPGGRGDPGNTIYF. As DNA, the CDR3 is TGCAGCGTTCGTCCGGGGGGACGGGGGGACCCTGGAAACACCATATATTTT.